This T cell receptor (beta chain) was profiled in a study of OX40 agonist ivuxolimab in advanced cancers. Assay: immunoSEQ multiplex PCR; the TCRdb copy retains only in-frame clones and omits some. This sample yields tens of thousands of clones, of which 80% to 90% are seen a single time; 29% belongs to the top ten. Deletions cut 3 bases from V and 7 bases from J, with 10 bases between. Germline V gene sequence: CDR1 ENHRY, CDR2 SYGVKD. This CDR3 contains 12 residues. The specimen was CD4+ or CD8+ T cells sorted from blood, collected in a trial of the OX40 agonist ivuxolimab. The TCR was taken from an adult with an advanced solid tumor such as melanoma, head and neck, liver or kidney cancer. This chain links TRBV10-3 with TRBJ2-7; the D is unclear. CDR3 DNA: TGTGCCATCAGTGACCCGGGCCAGGAGCAGTACTTC. Translated, it gives CAISDPGQEQYF.